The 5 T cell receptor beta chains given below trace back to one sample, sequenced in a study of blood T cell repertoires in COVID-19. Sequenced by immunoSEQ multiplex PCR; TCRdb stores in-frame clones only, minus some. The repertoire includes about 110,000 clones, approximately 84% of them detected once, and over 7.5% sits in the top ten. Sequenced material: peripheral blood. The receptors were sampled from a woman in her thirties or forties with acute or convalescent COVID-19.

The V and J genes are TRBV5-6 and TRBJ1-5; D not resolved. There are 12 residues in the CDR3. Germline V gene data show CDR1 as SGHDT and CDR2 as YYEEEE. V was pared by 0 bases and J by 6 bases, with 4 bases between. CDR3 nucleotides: TGTGCCAGCAGCTTGGGAGTTCAGCCCCAGCATTTT. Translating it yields CASSLGVQPQHF.

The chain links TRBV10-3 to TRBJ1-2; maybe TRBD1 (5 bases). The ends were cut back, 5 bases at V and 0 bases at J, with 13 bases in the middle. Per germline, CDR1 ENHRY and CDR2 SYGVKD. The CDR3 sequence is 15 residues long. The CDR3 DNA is TGTGCCATCAGTCCTCAACAGGACACTAACTATGGCTACACCTTC. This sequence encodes CAISPQQDTNYGYTF.

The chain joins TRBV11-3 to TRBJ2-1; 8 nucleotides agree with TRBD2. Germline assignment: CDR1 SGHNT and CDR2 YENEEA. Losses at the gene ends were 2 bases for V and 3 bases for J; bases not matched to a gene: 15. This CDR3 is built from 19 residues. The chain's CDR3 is CASSLSAGGVSLSYNEQFF. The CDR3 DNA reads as TGTGCCAGCAGCTTATCGGCCGGGGGGGTGTCCCTTAGCTACAATGAGCAGTTCTTC.

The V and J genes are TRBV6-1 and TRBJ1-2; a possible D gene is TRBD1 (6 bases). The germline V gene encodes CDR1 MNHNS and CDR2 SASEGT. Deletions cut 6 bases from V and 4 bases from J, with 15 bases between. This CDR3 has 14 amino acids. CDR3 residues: CASRTPGQFYGYTF. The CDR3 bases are TGTGCCAGCAGGACCCCCGGACAGTTCTATGGCTACACCTTC.

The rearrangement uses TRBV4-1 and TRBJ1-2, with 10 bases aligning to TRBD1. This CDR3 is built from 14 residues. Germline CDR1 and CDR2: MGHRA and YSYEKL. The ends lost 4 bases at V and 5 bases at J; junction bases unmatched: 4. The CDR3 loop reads CASSPGQGSYGYTF. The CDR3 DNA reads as TGCGCCAGCAGCCCGGGACAGGGGTCATATGGCTACACCTTC.